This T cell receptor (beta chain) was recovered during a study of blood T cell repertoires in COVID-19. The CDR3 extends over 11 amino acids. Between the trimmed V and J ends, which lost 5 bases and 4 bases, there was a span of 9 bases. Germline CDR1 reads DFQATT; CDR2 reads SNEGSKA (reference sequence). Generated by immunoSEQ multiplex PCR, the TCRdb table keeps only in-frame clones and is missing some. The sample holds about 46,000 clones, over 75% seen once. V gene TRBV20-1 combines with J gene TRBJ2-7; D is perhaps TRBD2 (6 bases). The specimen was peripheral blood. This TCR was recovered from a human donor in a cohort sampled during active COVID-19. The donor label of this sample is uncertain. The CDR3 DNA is TGCAGTGCTGTCGGGGGTTACGAGCAGTACTTC. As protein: CSAVGGYEQYF.